A selection of T cell receptor beta chains follows, all from one sample in a study of regulatory dendritic cells for organ transplantation. Clones were sequenced by immunoSEQ multiplex PCR, and TCRdb holds only the in-frame ones, with some missing. The sample shows 12,000 or so clones, under 80% of them seen only once. Sequencing used memory CD8+ T cells from blood. These receptors all stem from a human donor in good health. The CDR3 runs from the conserved cysteine through the conserved F or W. The order of the fields is V gene, J gene, CDR3 protein.

V: TRBV6-5; J: TRBJ2-2; CDR3: CASSYSMGVNTGELFF
V: TRBV5-4; J: TRBJ1-1; CDR3: CASRPIAAEAFF
V: TRBV25-1; J: TRBJ1-1; CDR3: CASSPTAGLNTEAFF
V: TRBV7-9; J: TRBJ2-5; CDR3: CASSVKLATKNQETQYF
V: TRBV7-9; J: TRBJ1-1; CDR3: CASSRSLEAFF
V: TRBV5-5; J: TRBJ2-3; CDR3: CASSFFGSGARDTQYF
V: TRBV2; J: TRBJ2-1; CDR3: CASSESGLWDEQFF
V: TRBV20-1; J: TRBJ2-5; CDR3: CSASGTQYF
V: TRBV29-1; J: TRBJ2-7; CDR3: CSVEGGRAYEQYF
V: TRBV11-2; J: TRBJ2-1; CDR3: CASSSVSSGEQFF
V: TRBV7-8; J: TRBJ1-1; CDR3: CASIRFGNTEAFF
V: TRBV5-3; J: TRBJ1-4; CDR3: CARTDRGREKLFF
V: TRBV6-1; J: TRBJ2-3; CDR3: CASTPRAGDPDTQYF
V: TRBV10-3; J: TRBJ2-2; CDR3: CAISESIEGPNTGELFF
V: TRBV7-3; J: TRBJ2-1; CDR3: CASSSPGGPGEQFF
V: TRBV7-8; J: TRBJ2-7; CDR3: CASSFLGRGRDEQYF
V: TRBV2; J: TRBJ2-2; CDR3: CASSERASGRINVGTGELFF
V: TRBV9; J: TRBJ1-4; CDR3: CASSPRTGGTEKLFF
V: TRBV28; J: TRBJ1-1; CDR3: CASSLTGLNTEAFF
V: TRBV5-6; J: TRBJ2-7; CDR3: CASSLTAYEQYF
V: TRBV27; J: TRBJ1-1; CDR3: CASSLGGAGPGITEAFF
V: TRBV6-5; J: TRBJ1-1; CDR3: CASSYSGSLNTEAFF
V: TRBV4-2; J: TRBJ1-2; CDR3: CASSPNRDRMNNYGYTF
V: TRBV4-2; J: TRBJ2-6; CDR3: CASSQDPAGGSGANVLTF
V: TRBV9; J: TRBJ2-1; CDR3: CASSVEEYNEQFF
V: TRBV21-1; J: TRBJ2-7; CDR3: CASSRDPVYEQYF
V: TRBV13; J: TRBJ1-2; CDR3: CASSVAGALYGYTF
V: TRBV6-5; J: TRBJ2-7; CDR3: CASSLDFNPYEQYF
V: TRBV29-1; J: TRBJ2-3; CDR3: CSVVGIYDTDTQYF
V: TRBV4-3; J: TRBJ2-1; CDR3: CASSQVGEGLNEQFF
V: TRBV29-1; J: TRBJ2-1; CDR3: CSVEEGRGGPNEQFF
V: TRBV23-1; J: TRBJ1-2; CDR3: CASSPPGQSYTF
V: TRBV19; J: TRBJ2-7; CDR3: CASARGHEQYF
V: TRBV6-6; J: TRBJ2-2; CDR3: CASGLGTGVSGELFF
V: TRBV7-9; J: TRBJ1-2; CDR3: CASRRTNYGYTF
V: TRBV6-5; J: TRBJ1-1; CDR3: CASSLTFSTEAFF